This record looks at one T cell receptor beta chain sequence and its context. The record originates from a study of CDR3 diversity in severe acne. TCRdb ran MiXCR on the PCR reads and lists one entry per CDR3 protein. Of over 90,000 distinct CDR3 sequences in the sample, roughly half were seen once. CDR1 is MNHEY, CDR2 SMNVEV, per germline (reference sequence). This CDR3 region has 13 residues. Germline trimming cut 8 bases from V and 10 bases from J; bases unmatched to any gene: 5. The V call is TRBV27, the J call TRBJ1-4; 12 bases fit TRBD1. This TCR derives from a male donor with acne. What was sequenced was blood. Written as DNA, the CDR3 is TGTGCCAGCGGGACAGGGGGCCAGGGAAAACTGTTTTTT. It is translated as CASGTGGQGKLFF.